This T cell receptor beta chain was recorded in a study of cytomegalovirus exposure and HLA in healthy donors. Study in general: An earlier analysis identified approximately 120 million unique TCR beta sequences in 150 million to 200 million T cells. The study's findings and limits: The number of N-insertions in an Asian-associated ancestry cluster was reportedly below the approximately 700-donor mean in a later analysis. Through in vitro validation, a few CMV-associated chains were shown to be specific for CMV antigens.

Germline V gene lookup returns CDR1 LNHDA and CDR2 SQIVND (reference sequence). V was shortened by 0 bases and J by 3 bases, with 11 bases between the two germline ends. The CDR3 is 16 amino acids. PCR was performed using 60 Vbeta and 13 Jbeta primers. Profiling relied on immunoSEQ multiplex PCR, and the TCRdb table lists in-frame clones only, not all of them. The data hold roughly 250,000 clones, with roughly four fifths observed a single time. Remarks on this clone: Its antigen is unidentified.

Donors were nominally healthy when sampled, though unrecorded immune exposures were likely. The specimen was PBMCs. V gene TRBV19 combines with J gene TRBJ1-4; D not certain. The sequence was obtained from a woman in her thirties or forties in good health and CMV-seropositive. The DNA for the CDR3 is TGTGCCAGTAGTATAGACCAAGGTGCGGCTAATGAAAAACTGTTTTTT. Encoded protein: CASSIDQGAANEKLFF. Full variable domain (outside the CDR3, taken from reference TRBV19 and TRBJ1-4): DGGITQSPKYLFRKEGQNVTLSCEQNLNHDAMYWYRQDPGQGLRLIYYSQIVNDFQKGDIAEGYSVSREKKESFPLTVTSAQKNPTAFYLCASSIDQGAANEKLFFGSGTQLSVL.